This T cell receptor beta chain is drawn from a study of graft-versus-host responses after intestinal transplantation. Across the study: Multivisceral, liver-intestinal, or isolated intestinal grafts went to recipients. Recipients were all induced with anti-thymocyte globulin, then given tacrolimus and steroids for about three years. Study results and limitations: GvH clones surfaced in recipient marrow, some emerging earlier in ileum or blood.

The protocol was immunoSEQ multiplex PCR, while the TCRdb copy is restricted to in-frame clones and leaves out a portion. This sample has around 67,000 clones; nearly 90% occur once, and the top ten carry about 4%. This clone has just a few counts. What it binds is not known. One end of the junction does not line up with germline, which may come from a read error. Germline V lookup: CDR1 MNHEY, CDR2 SVGAGI. The CDR3 spans 14 residues. The specimen comprised unstimulated CD8+ T cells sorted from spleen or lymph node cells, sampled before transplant. The gene calls are TRBV6-5 and TRBJ1-6; D unclear. The receptor was isolated from a human donor who was the organ donor for an intestinal transplant. The CDR3 spells CASSDSLEYSPLHF. As DNA, the CDR3 is TGTGCCAGCAGTGACTCACTGGAGTATTCACCCCTCCACTTT.